This T cell receptor (beta chain) stems from a study of blood T cell repertoires in COVID-19. Method: immunoSEQ multiplex PCR; TCRdb's copy keeps in-frame clones and lacks some. The table includes about 55,000 clones, about 84% detected once. Germline V gene lookup returns CDR1 MRHNA and CDR2 SNTAGT. This CDR3 has 14 residues. Trimming at V came to 2 bases and at J to 6 bases, leaving 5 bases not matched to a gene. This TCR was sampled from a woman aged 80 or over with acute or convalescent COVID-19. This rearrangement joins TRBV6-4 to TRBJ1-2; 8 bases match TRBD1. The source material was peripheral blood. Here the CDR3 DNA reads TGTGCCAGCAGTGACGGGCAGGGGGCCCATGGCTACACCTTC. Translating gives CASSDGQGAHGYTF.